This T cell receptor beta chain was observed in a study of blood T cell repertoires in COVID-19. Study-wide context: Researchers got acute and convalescent COVID-19 samples from the United States, Italy and Spain. Sources were T cells, B-cell-depleted T cells, or PBMCs; the material itself was cDNA or gDNA.

V was pared by 0 bases and J by 4 bases, with 9 bases between. Looked up from germline, CDR1 is SGHTA and CDR2 is FQGTGA. This CDR3 contains 14 residues. Study processing details: Amplification from reference gene primers served as the basis for estimated nucleated cell counts. TCRdb's copy holds only in-frame clones and misses some; the assay was immunoSEQ multiplex PCR. Clone size and the V and J calls come from that table; the DNA yielded D and trimming. Of hundreds of thousands of clones detected, 83% appear once; the ten largest clones hold around 2.3%. The sequence came from a woman aged 40-49 years with active or convalescent COVID-19. Input material: peripheral blood. V gene TRBV7-3 combines with J gene TRBJ1-2; unclear D gene. CDR3 bases: TGTGCCAGCAGCTTAACGAAAACTAGCTATGGCTACACCTTC. This encodes CASSLTKTSYGYTF.